Listed here is a single T cell receptor (beta chain). The antigen remains unidentified. CDR1 is SGDLS and CDR2 is YYNGEE in the germline V gene. The CDR3 has 16 amino acids. The ends lost 3 bases at V and 8 bases at J; junction bases unmatched: 13. These data come from a study of cytomegalovirus exposure and HLA in healthy donors. Data came from immunoSEQ multiplex PCR; TCRdb stores just in-frame clones and leaves some out. The table has 70,000 or so clones, roughly 93% seen once. Points from the study as a whole: TCR beta chains numbering some 160 were designated cytomegalovirus-associated. In vitro data verified a few CMV-associated chains as specific for CMV antigens. High sensitivity and specificity were reportedly achieved when the classifier diagnosed cytomegalovirus status.

The source of this sequence is a woman between 18 and 29 years old in good health and CMV-seronegative. The chain couples TRBV9 to TRBJ1-4; 7 bases align to TRBD1. The specimen was PBMCs. The CDR3 region is CASSARDRDTREKLFF. CDR3 DNA sequence: TGTGCCAGCAGCGCTAGAGACAGGGACACGCGGGAAAAACTGTTTTTT.